This T cell receptor (beta chain) was identified in a study of PD-L1 blockade in urothelial cancer. Worth noting for this clone: A read error may produce the germline difference seen at one junction end.

This CDR3 comprises 16 residues. Germline V CDR1 and CDR2: MNHNS, SASEGT. The time point: peripheral blood 6 weeks after treatment start. Sequencing used immunoSEQ multiplex PCR; TCRdb keeps in-frame clones, though not all of them. This sample has about 110,000 clones, with more than 85% found just once. The TCR comes from a man aged 55 to 70 with urothelial cancer. Sequenced material: PBMCs, taken around atezolizumab (anti-PD-L1) treatment. The rearrangement joins TRBV6-1 to TRBJ1-5, with D perhaps TRBD1 (5 bases). The CDR3 DNA reads TGTGCCAGCAGCGAAGTTGTAGGGGCGCTTAATCAGCCCCAGCATTTT. It encodes CASSEVVGALNQPQHF.